This TCR beta chain was sequenced in a study of blood T cell repertoires in COVID-19. Looking at the study overall: The cDNA or gDNA used as material had been derived from T cells, B-cell-depleted T cells, or PBMCs.

Per the authors' pipeline: Amplification with reference gene primers provided the estimates of nucleated cell counts. Sequenced by immunoSEQ multiplex PCR; TCRdb stores in-frame clones only, minus some. From that table come the V and J calls and clone size; the DNA was used to work out D and trimming. Counted here are about 90,000 clones, approximately 76% occurring once; the ten biggest clones make up more than 6.5%. Looked up from germline, CDR1 is MNHEY and CDR2 is SVGAGI. The CDR3 is 13 amino acids. After removal of 8 bases from V and 7 bases from J, the junction contained 2 bases not matched to a gene.

The TCR originated in a man in his 70s with acute or convalescent COVID-19. The gene calls are TRBV6-5 and TRBJ1-6; 10 nucleotides match TRBD1. Sequenced material: peripheral blood. The CDR3 DNA follows: TGTGCCAGCGAGGACAGGGGGAATTCACCCCTCCACTTT. Protein: CASEDRGNSPLHF.